The following is a T cell receptor beta chain sequence with its context. The antigen remains undetermined. These data come from a study of T cell responses to AZD1222 COVID-19 vaccine. Study in general: It was second doses at about 4 or about 12 weeks that were pooled. Whole-study results and caveats: Unmutated variant regions reportedly attract nearly half of all spike-specific TCRs. Sampled repertoires all dated from after the peak T cell response. Baseline serology detected seropositivity in only 5 to 7 AZD1222 recipients.

The V gene's germline CDR1 is MNHNY and CDR2 SVGAGI (reference sequence). V lost 6 bases and J 2 bases, leaving 16 bases between the germline ends. This CDR3 is 15 amino acids long. The protocol was immunoSEQ multiplex PCR, while the TCRdb copy is restricted to in-frame clones and leaves out a portion. There are 90,000 to 120,000 clones in the sample; about 83% occur only once, and over 3% lies in the top ten. The sequence was collected from an adult in good health. The material sequenced was peripheral blood, taken on day 0 of AZD1222 vaccination. J is TRBJ1-1 and V is TRBV6-6, with a weak D call TRBD1 (5 bases). The CDR3 DNA reads TGTGCCAGCAGACCTAGCAGGGCCGACAACACTGAAGCTTTCTTT. It is translated as CASRPSRADNTEAFF.